This T cell receptor beta chain was sequenced for a study of CD8 T cells in Susac syndrome. Regarding the study as a whole: The number of individuals included in the study's TCR sequencing and HLA analysis was acknowledged as relatively small.

Details on this clonotype: Its antigen is still unknown.

RNA totalling about 0.5 to 1 ug underwent reverse transcription with random hexamers. TCR beta CDR3 was amplified by immunoSEQ covering 54 Vbeta and 13 Jbeta. TCRdb itself ran the immunoSEQ multiplex PCR reads through MiXCR, one entry per CDR3 protein. The sample lists around 300,000 distinct CDR3 sequences, about 90% occurring once. Germline-derived CDR1 and CDR2 are SEHNR and FQNEAQ (reference sequence). The CDR3 is 18 amino acids. The ends were cut back, 3 bases at V and 5 bases at J, with 26 bases in the middle. V gene TRBV7-9 combines with J gene TRBJ2-7; possibly TRBD1 for D (6 bases). This receptor was obtained from a human donor with multiple sclerosis. The sequenced material came from CD4+ T cells from PBMCs. The CDR3 sequence: CASSFKAPWGPVRDEQYF. The CDR3 nucleotides are TGTGCCAGCAGCTTCAAGGCCCCATGGGGGCCGGTTCGGGACGAGCAGTACTTC.